The T cell receptor (beta chain) described here comes from a study of blood T cell repertoires in COVID-19. Whole-study context: Samples of COVID-19 (acute and convalescent) were obtained from the United States, Italy and Spain. T cells, B-cell-depleted T cells, or PBMCs provided the cDNA or gDNA that served as material.

In germline, CDR1 is SGHAT, CDR2 FQNNGV. There are 16 residues in the CDR3. After removal of 6 bases from V and 3 bases from J, the junction contained 7 bases not matched to a gene. The authors' processing: Reference gene primer amplification yielded estimated nucleated cell counts. Assay used: immunoSEQ multiplex PCR; TCRdb lists only in-frame clones, some missing. The V and J calls and clone size are taken from that table; D and trimming were inferred from the DNA. The table records more than 100,000 clones, 80% to 85% of them present only once. Sequenced sample: peripheral blood. The chain links TRBV11-2 to TRBJ2-2; 10 nucleotides agree with TRBD1. The receptor comes from a woman aged 30 to 39 who had recovered from COVID-19. The CDR3 is CASSQTGGHYTGELFF. In DNA, the CDR3 is TGTGCCAGCAGTCAGACAGGGGGCCATTACACCGGGGAGCTGTTTTTT.